These 14 T cell receptor beta chains share one sample of origin, sequenced in a study of blood T cells in healthy people across ages (dated by TCRdb to between 2014 and 2017). Libraries were constructed by 5' RACE. The sequencer was an Illumina HiSeq 2500. A second PCR of roughly 7 to 11 cycles was performed with a sample-barcoded 5' primer and a J-beta primer mix. TCRdb ran its own pipeline on the public reads, namely fastp trimming at Q25 and MiXCR clone calling, and kept in-frame beta chains. Rows with one shared CDR3 protein collapse into an entry with the most common genes and DNA. The sample records about 640,000 distinct CDR3 sequences, 45% to 65% of which are singletons. Over 30% of the sample goes to the ten largest clones. The sequenced sample consisted of blood. These receptors were taken from a man in his 60s in good health.

This chain links TRBV13 with TRBJ2-7; no firm D call. Looked up from germline, CDR1 is PRHDT and CDR2 is FYEKMQ (reference sequence). The CDR3 extends over 14 amino acids. V lost 2 bases and J 0 bases, leaving 8 bases between the germline ends. Written as DNA, the CDR3 is TGTGCCAGCAGCTTACAGCTGAGCTCCTACGAGCAGTACTTC. Amino acids: CASSLQLSSYEQYF.

The V and J genes are TRBV10-2 and TRBJ1-4, with 10 bases lining up with TRBD1. The CDR3 sequence is 12 residues long. Germline CDR1 is WSHSY and CDR2 is SAAADI. V shed 10 bases and J 8 bases; nucleotides not matched to a gene: 4. The DNA of the CDR3 is TGCGCCACGGGGACAGGGGTGGAAAAACTGTTTTTT. As protein: CATGTGVEKLFF.

The V and J genes are TRBV20-1 and TRBJ2-5; D might be TRBD1 (5 bases). The CDR3 length is 14 residues. Looked up from germline, CDR1 is DFQATT and CDR2 is SNEGSKA (reference sequence). Trimming left V 5 bases short and J 5 bases short, with 18 bases between. In DNA, the CDR3 is TGCAGTGCTCCGGGCGGCCAGGGCCGGGAGACCCAGTACTTC. Protein: CSAPGGQGRETQYF.

The rearrangement uses TRBV5-6 and TRBJ2-5, with 7 bases that match TRBD1. The CDR3 spans 13 residues. The germline CDR1 and CDR2 sequences are SGHDT and YYEEEE. Trimming took 7 bases from V and 7 from J; bases not matched to a gene: 10. CDR3 amino acids: CASELRQGGTQYF. The CDR3 DNA reads as TGTGCCAGCGAACTGAGACAGGGTGGGACCCAGTACTTC.

This clonotype has at least ten counts. The genes are TRBV5-1 and TRBJ1-4; D may be TRBD1 (6 bases). In germline, CDR1 is SGHRS, CDR2 YFSETQ. V was pared by 4 bases and J by 5 bases, with 9 bases between. The CDR3 covers 13 residues. The CDR3 spells CASSDGQNEKLFF. The DNA of the CDR3 is TGCGCCAGCAGCGATGGACAGAATGAAAAACTGTTTTTT.

This clonotype appeared a single time. This sequence may be a read error, since a much larger clone differs from it by one base. The CDR3 nucleotides are TGTGCCAGCAGCCCGAACAGGGGGCGGGGTGGCTACACCTTC. Amino acid sequence: CASSPNRGRGGYTF. The chain is built from TRBV7-2 and TRBJ1-2; TRBD1 aligns across 9 bases. This CDR3 contains 14 residues. The germline V gene has CDR1 SGHTA and CDR2 FQGNSA. With V trimmed by 5 bases and J by 7 bases, 8 bases remained unmatched.

The chain is built from TRBV20-1 and TRBJ2-1; D is ambiguous. V lost 3 bases and J 11 bases, leaving 17 bases between the germline ends. Germline V gene data show CDR1 as DFQATT and CDR2 as SNEGSKA (reference sequence). The CDR3 spans 13 residues. The CDR3 region has the DNA TGCAGTGCTAGCCCCTCGGTCGAAGAGAAGCAGTTCTTC. Encoded protein: CSASPSVEEKQFF.

This rearrangement joins TRBV9 to TRBJ2-5; D is undetermined. V lost 0 bases, J lost 1 base, and 13 bases lay in between. The CDR3 totals 16 residues. Germline assignment: CDR1 SGDLS and CDR2 YYNGEE. This CDR3 reads CASSVATWAAQETQYF. The CDR3 nucleotides read TGTGCCAGCAGCGTAGCTACATGGGCAGCCCAAGAGACCCAGTACTTC.

The chain employs TRBV5-1 and TRBJ2-5; TRBD1 matches at 7 bases. Germline loops: CDR1 SGHRS, CDR2 YFSETQ. V was pared by 5 bases and J by 0 bases, with 7 bases of the junction left unmatched. This CDR3 region has 15 residues. DNA of the CDR3: TGCGCCAGCAGTCGCCAGACAGGGCACCAAGAGACCCAGTACTTC. Translating it yields CASSRQTGHQETQYF. The full variable domain, its missing parts supplied by reference TRBV5-1 and TRBJ2-5, is KAGVTQTPRYLIKTRGQQVTLSCSPISGHRSVSWYQQTPGQGLQFLFEYFSETQRNKGNFPGRFSGRQFSNSRSEMNVSTLELGDSALYLCASSRQTGHQETQYFGPGTRLLVL.

The chain is built from TRBV15 and TRBJ2-5; possible D gene TRBD1, 5 bases. Germline V CDR1 and CDR2: LNHNV, YYDKDF (reference sequence). The V and J ends lost 0 bases and 5 bases respectively, with 10 bases between them. CDR3 length: 14 amino acids. In DNA, the CDR3 is TGTGCCACCAGCAGAGAGGCAGGGATGGAGACCCAGTACTTC. Translated, it gives CATSREAGMETQYF.

The chain is built from TRBV5-1 and TRBJ2-5; 10 bases are a match to TRBD2. J was trimmed by 5 bases and V by 4 bases; bases with no gene match: 8. The germline V gene has CDR1 SGHRS and CDR2 YFSETQ. The CDR3 spans 15 residues. The CDR3, as DNA: TGCGCCAGCAGCCCTTCACTAGCGGGGTCGGAGACCCAGTACTTC. Translated, it gives CASSPSLAGSETQYF.

This clonotype was picked up a small number of times. This sequence joins TRBV28 and TRBJ2-1; 13 positions match TRBD2. Losses at the gene ends were 6 bases for V and 7 bases for J; bases not matched to a gene: 6. The germline V gene encodes CDR1 MDHEN and CDR2 SYDVKM. The CDR3 runs to 15 residues. The CDR3 reads CASSTLAGGANEQFF. The DNA for the CDR3 is TGTGCCAGCAGCACACTAGCGGGGGGGGCGAATGAGCAGTTCTTC. Full variable domain (outside the CDR3, taken from reference TRBV28 and TRBJ2-1): DVKVTQSSRYLVKRTGEKVFLECVQDMDHENMFWYRQDPGLGLRLIYFSYDVKMKEKGDIPEGYSVSREKKERFSLILESASTNQTSMYLCASSTLAGGANEQFFGPGTRLTVL.

Worth noting for this clonotype: A much larger clone lies a single base off, so this may be a read error. V gene TRBV20-1 combines with J gene TRBJ2-3; 8 positions match TRBD1. Germline loops: CDR1 DFQATT, CDR2 SNEGSKA (reference sequence). The CDR3 is 15 amino acids. The CDR3: CSAPSVRGRPDTRYF. CDR3 DNA sequence: TGCAGTGCTCCCTCGGTCAGGGGGCGCCCAGATACGCGGTATTTT.

CDR3 nucleotide sequence: TGTGCCAGCAGTTACCCGGGGCAGGAGCAGTACTTC. Amino acid sequence: CASSYPGQEQYF. V and J are TRBV6-6 and TRBJ2-7, with D possibly being TRBD1 or TRBD2 (5 bases each). Germline values: CDR1 MNHNY, CDR2 SVGAGI (reference sequence). V was pared by 2 bases and J by 7 bases, with 9 bases between. The CDR3 covers 12 residues.